Shown below are 20 T cell receptor beta chains from a single sample sequenced in a study of beta chain features in type 1 diabetes (dated by TCRdb to 2017 to 2018). Libraries came from the immunoSEQ multiplex PCR assay. The entire isolated RNA was reverse transcribed using the High Capacity cDNA Reverse Transcription Kit, and thus expressed TCRB transcripts were sequenced. TCRdb mirrors the immuneACCESS table, restricted to in-frame sequences. Some clones are absent from its copies; in checked studies, under half trace to an unresolved V gene, and the reason for the others is unknown. The sample profile shows 310,000 or so clones; approximately 8.2% of them were found once. The top ten constitute more than 0.4% of the sample. Input material: central memory CD4+ T cells from blood. The receptors were sampled from a woman aged 18-35 years in good health.

J is TRBJ2-7 and V is TRBV5-4, with 7 bases that match TRBD2. Looked up from germline, CDR1 is SGHNT and CDR2 is YYREEE (reference sequence). Losses at the gene ends were 4 bases for V and 3 bases for J; bases not matched to a gene: 4. The CDR3 is made up of 13 amino acids. The CDR3 DNA follows: TGTGCCAGCAGCGTCGGGACTAACTACGAGCAGTACTTC. Protein: CASSVGTNYEQYF.

This clone was found a few times. At the DNA level, this CDR3 is encoded by other sequences in the same sample as well. CDR3 bases: TGTGCCAGCAGCTGGGACAGAGAGACCCAGTACTTC. It encodes CASSWDRETQYF. This chain links TRBV7-2 with TRBJ2-5; 7 bases fit TRBD1. J gave up 4 bases and V 4 bases, and 0 bases lay outside the gene matches. This CDR3 has 12 residues. In germline, CDR1 is SGHTA, CDR2 FQGNSA.

This chain links TRBV6-5 with TRBJ1-2; tentative D call: TRBD1 (5 bases). The CDR3 runs to 15 residues. Trimming took 4 bases from V and 6 from J, leaving 18 bases between them. Per germline, CDR1 MNHEY and CDR2 SVGAGI. The CDR3: CASSWAGTSPHGYTF. CDR3 sequence (DNA): TGTGCCAGCAGTTGGGCAGGGACCTCTCCACATGGCTACACCTTC.

This clone occurred a few times. The V and J genes are TRBV6-5 and TRBJ1-2, with a possible D match to TRBD1 (6 bases). The germline V gene encodes CDR1 MNHEY and CDR2 SVGAGI. V was clipped by 6 bases and J by 5 bases, with 16 bases between them. CDR3 length: 14 residues. DNA of the CDR3: TGTGCCAGCAGCCCCTATACCGGACAGTATGGCTACACCTTC. It codes for CASSPYTGQYGYTF.

This clone appeared a few times. The chain combines TRBV19 with TRBJ2-1, with 11 nucleotides matching TRBD2. J was trimmed by 5 bases and V by 6 bases; bases with no gene match: 3. This CDR3 has 14 residues. Germline V gene sequence: CDR1 LNHDA, CDR2 SQIVND (reference sequence). DNA for the CDR3: TGTGCCAGTAGAACTAGCGGGAGCCACAATGAGCAGTTCTTC. Protein: CASRTSGSHNEQFF.

A few counts support this clone. The chain has TRBV5-1 and TRBJ2-2; D is uncertain. Looked up from germline, CDR1 is SGHRS and CDR2 is YFSETQ. Between the trimmed V and J ends, which lost 3 bases and 2 bases, there was a span of 8 bases. The CDR3 is 14 residues long. The chain's CDR3 is CASSSNSNTGELFF. The CDR3 nucleotides are TGCGCCAGCAGCTCGAACAGTAACACCGGGGAGCTGTTTTTT.

This clone came up a few times. The rearrangement uses TRBV5-1 and TRBJ2-7; 9 bases are shared with TRBD1. The V segment lost 1 base and the J segment 4 bases; nucleotides outside the gene matches: 12. Germline values: CDR1 SGHRS, CDR2 YFSETQ. This CDR3 spans 17 amino acids. CDR3 coding DNA: TGCGCCAGCAGCTTGACAGGGGGCGCTGATAGAGGGTACGAGCAGTACTTC. Its protein is CASSLTGGADRGYEQYF.

This clone has a handful of counts. V is TRBV7-9 and J is TRBJ2-1, with TRBD2 matching 11 bases. Losses at the gene ends were 6 bases for V and 8 bases for J; bases not matched to a gene: 12. Germline V gene lookup returns CDR1 SEHNR and CDR2 FQNEAQ (reference sequence). This CDR3 is 16 amino acids long. The CDR3 nucleotides are TGTGCCAGCAGTACTCCACTAGCGGGAGACTTTCATGAGCAGTTCTTC. Protein sequence: CASSTPLAGDFHEQFF.

This clone has ten or more counts. The V call is TRBV4-2, the J call TRBJ1-2; no reliable D call. The CDR3 is 13 residues long. CDR1 and CDR2 from the germline V gene are LGHNA and YNFKEQ. The V gene lost 4 bases and the J gene lost 0 bases, with 6 bases spanning the gap. The CDR3 loop is CASSPDTNYGYTF. DNA of the CDR3: TGTGCCAGCAGCCCCGACACTAACTATGGCTACACCTTC.

This clone was seen only a few times. The same CDR3 can be traced to other DNA sequences in this sample. This rearrangement joins TRBV5-1 to TRBJ2-5; TRBD2 aligns across 13 bases. The CDR3 contains 16 residues. The germline gives CDR1 SGHRS, CDR2 YFSETQ. V trimming: 0 bases; J trimming: 2 bases; junction bases outside the gene matches: 1. The CDR3 reads CASSLGLAGGQETQYF. The CDR3 DNA is TGCGCCAGCAGCTTGGGACTAGCGGGAGGTCAAGAGACCCAGTACTTC.

This clone was seen repeatedly, ten times or more. This CDR3 reads CAIRERGTSGNTIYF. The CDR3 DNA follows: TGTGCCATCCGGGAGAGGGGAACCTCTGGAAACACCATATATTTT. J is TRBJ1-3 and V is TRBV10-3; a weak D match, TRBD1 (5 bases). Trimming removed 8 bases from V and 0 bases from J, with 14 bases in between. The germline V gene has CDR1 ENHRY and CDR2 SYGVKD. CDR3 length: 15 amino acids.

The CDR3 loop reads CASSSGQRETQYF. DNA for the CDR3: TGCGCCAGCAGCTCGGGACAGAGAGAGACCCAGTACTTC. The chain links TRBV5-1 to TRBJ2-5; TRBD1 matches 7 bases. Trimming took 3 bases from V and 4 from J; bases not matched to a gene: 3. The germline V gene encodes CDR1 SGHRS and CDR2 YFSETQ. The CDR3 length is 13 residues.

The CDR3: CSVGTGIYEQYF. The CDR3 region has the DNA TGCAGCGTGGGGACTGGAATATACGAGCAGTACTTC. V usage is TRBV29-1 and J usage is TRBJ2-7, with a weak D call TRBD2 (6 bases). The V end lost 6 bases, the J end lost 4 bases, and 13 bases lay between the germline ends. The CDR3 sequence is 12 residues long. Germline lookup yields CDR1 SQVTM and CDR2 ANQGSEA.

CDR3 in DNA: TGTGCCAGCAGCGTAGAGGGTTGGGGCTACAATGAGCAGTTCTTC. Its translation: CASSVEGWGYNEQFF. The chain couples TRBV9 to TRBJ2-1; D not resolved. CDR3 length: 15 residues. Germline V CDR1 and CDR2: SGDLS, YYNGEE. The V end lost 0 bases, the J end lost 3 bases, and 10 bases lay between the germline ends. Drawing the rest from reference TRBV9 and TRBJ2-1, the complete variable domain is DSGVTQTPKHLITATGQRVTLRCSPRSGDLSVYWYQQSLDQGLQFLIQYYNGEERAKGNILERFSAQQFPDLHSELNLSSLELGDSALYFCASSVEGWGYNEQFFGPGTRLTVL.

The chain links TRBV27 to TRBJ2-2; 7 bases align to TRBD2. Trimming took 6 bases from V and 0 from J; bases not matched to a gene: 7. This CDR3 has 16 amino acids. CDR1 is MNHEY and CDR2 is SMNVEV in the germline V gene (reference sequence). CDR3 loop: CASRYSGPANTGELFF. CDR3 nucleotide sequence: TGTGCCAGCAGATATAGCGGGCCTGCGAACACCGGGGAGCTGTTTTTT.

V gene TRBV14 combines with J gene TRBJ2-1; TRBD2 aligns across 9 bases. Germline lookup yields CDR1 SGHDN and CDR2 FVKESK. The trim removed 1 base at V and 9 bases at J, leaving 4 bases unmatched. This CDR3 comprises 14 residues. The CDR3 sequence: CASSQGTSESEQFF. CDR3 nucleotide sequence: TGTGCCAGCAGCCAAGGGACTAGCGAAAGTGAGCAGTTCTTC.

This chain joins TRBV11-1 and TRBJ1-1, with D perhaps TRBD1 (5 bases). CDR3 length: 15 residues. The V and J ends lost 5 bases and 0 bases respectively, with 13 bases between them. The germline gives CDR1 SGHAT, CDR2 FQDESV (reference sequence). CDR3 nucleotide sequence: TGTGCCAGCAGCACCAGACAGAGCATGAACACTGAAGCTTTCTTT. The encoded protein is CASSTRQSMNTEAFF.

The chain combines TRBV7-8 with TRBJ2-3; the match to TRBD1 covers 9 bases. The CDR3 covers 16 residues. Germline CDR1 is SGHVS and CDR2 is FQNEAQ. J was trimmed by 2 bases and V by 5 bases; bases with no gene match: 8. In DNA, the CDR3 is TGTGCCAGCAGCAAGACGGACAGGGGATACACAGATACGCAGTATTTT. Its translation is CASSKTDRGYTDTQYF.

The chain combines TRBV18 with TRBJ1-1, with a tentative D call TRBD1 (6 bases). CDR3 size: 14 residues. CDR1 is KGHSH and CDR2 is LQKENI in the germline V gene. V lost 1 base and J 6 bases, leaving 12 bases between the germline ends. CDR3 sequence: CASSPRRGQPEAFF. For the CDR3, the DNA is TGTGCCAGCTCACCACGACGGGGGCAACCTGAAGCTTTCTTT.

Only a few counts were recorded for this clone. The V gene is TRBV25-1, the J gene TRBJ1-1, with unresolved D. There are 13 residues in the CDR3. Trimming took off 2 bases at V and 3 bases at J, with 7 bases between the two ends. The germline CDR1 and CDR2 sequences are MGHDK and SYGVNS. The CDR3 reads CASSEVEDTEAFF. The DNA for the CDR3 is TGTGCCAGCAGTGAAGTAGAGGACACTGAAGCTTTCTTT.